This TCR beta chain was identified during a study of T cells in Graves' hyperthyroidism and ophthalmopathy. Amplified TCR beta CDR3 regions came from RNA transcripts. Researchers ran a first-round RT-PCR on the TCR CDR3 using the HTBI primer set. From the multiplex PCR reads, TCRdb called clonotypes with MiXCR, one entry per CDR3 protein. The data show 300,000 to 450,000 distinct CDR3 sequences, with more than 11% seen just once and 8% to 13% held by the top ten. This CDR3 is 12 amino acids long. The trim removed 3 bases at V and 9 bases at J, leaving 5 bases unmatched. Germline V gene sequence: CDR1 GTSNPN, CDR2 SVGIG (reference sequence).

Sequencing input: blood. The origin of this receptor is a woman aged 55 to 70 with Graves' hyperthyroidism. The chain links TRBV30 to TRBJ2-7, with 10 bases identical to TRBD2. The CDR3 loop is CAWSPSGSVQYF. The CDR3 DNA is TGTGCCTGGAGCCCTAGCGGGAGTGTGCAGTACTTC.